The 25 T cell receptor beta chains below come from one sample, sequenced in a study of blood T cell repertoires in COVID-19. Sequencing was performed with immunoSEQ multiplex PCR; in TCRdb, only in-frame clones are kept and a portion is missing. The data show 110,000 to 150,000 clones, 80% seen once. The specimen sequenced was peripheral blood. These TCRs come from a woman aged 50 to 60 with acute or convalescent COVID-19.

CDR3 in DNA: TGCGCCAGCAGCGTCGGGACAGCCACTGAAGCTTTCTTT. This gives the protein CASSVGTATEAFF. This rearrangement joins TRBV5-1 to TRBJ1-1, with 7 bases matching TRBD1. From germline, CDR1 is SGHRS and CDR2 YFSETQ. This CDR3 spans 13 amino acids. Trimming cost V 4 bases and J 4 bases; bases outside gene matches: 4. The full variable domain, rest sourced from reference TRBV5-1 and TRBJ1-1, is KAGVTQTPRYLIKTRGQQVTLSCSPISGHRSVSWYQQTPGQGLQFLFEYFSETQRNKGNFPGRFSGRQFSNSRSEMNVSTLELGDSALYLCASSVGTATEAFFGQGTRLTVV.

The rearrangement links TRBV20-1 to TRBJ1-4, with TRBD1 identical over 7 bases. CDR1 is DFQATT, CDR2 SNEGSKA, per germline (reference sequence). The CDR3 runs 11 residues. With V trimmed by 5 bases and J by 10 bases, 4 bases remained unmatched. The CDR3 loop is CSADRAGKLFF. The CDR3 coding sequence is TGCAGTGCTGACAGGGCCGGAAAACTGTTTTTT.

Written as DNA, the CDR3 is TGCGCCAGCAGCCCGGGACTAGCGGGCCCCAGGTCCGGGGAGCTGTTTTTT. The encoded protein is CASSPGLAGPRSGELFF. The rearrangement uses TRBV5-1 and TRBJ2-2, with 12 bases aligning to TRBD2. From germline, CDR1 is SGHRS and CDR2 YFSETQ. V was pared by 4 bases and J by 6 bases, with 10 bases of the junction left unmatched. There are 17 residues in the CDR3.

The V and J genes are TRBV12-3 or TRBV12-4 and TRBJ2-3, with D possibly TRBD1 on 5 matching bases. CDR3 length equals 12 residues. V was cut by 3 bases and J by 8 bases, with 9 bases left in between. CDR3 loop: CASSFLQGTQYF. CDR3 DNA sequence: TGTGCCAGCAGTTTTTTGCAGGGTACGCAGTATTTT.

The gene calls are TRBV18 and TRBJ2-7, with D maybe TRBD1 (6 bases). CDR3 length equals 15 residues. The V gene lost 4 bases and the J gene lost 0 bases, with 13 bases spanning the gap. The germline V gene encodes CDR1 KGHSH and CDR2 LQKENI. CDR3 in amino acids: CASSRGPQNSYEQYF. The CDR3 DNA follows: TGTGCCAGCTCACGGGGGCCCCAAAACTCCTACGAGCAGTACTTC.

This chain links TRBV7-2 with TRBJ1-3, with D possibly being TRBD1 (5 bases). The germline V gene has CDR1 SGHTA and CDR2 FQGNSA. The V and J ends lost 11 bases and 0 bases respectively, with 11 bases between them. CDR3 size: 13 residues. The CDR3 DNA sequence: TGTGCCGGGTCCAGGGTCTCTGGAAACACCATATATTTT. Its protein is CAGSRVSGNTIYF.

The chain recombines TRBV5-1 with TRBJ2-7; D is undetermined. The CDR3 length is 13 residues. Trimming took off 0 bases at V and 2 bases at J, with 6 bases between the two ends. Germline V CDR1 and CDR2: SGHRS, YFSETQ. The CDR3 spells CASSLAGPYEQYF. The CDR3 DNA is TGCGCCAGCAGCTTGGCAGGCCCCTACGAGCAGTACTTC. The full variable domain, completed using reference TRBV5-1 and TRBJ2-7, is KAGVTQTPRYLIKTRGQQVTLSCSPISGHRSVSWYQQTPGQGLQFLFEYFSETQRNKGNFPGRFSGRQFSNSRSEMNVSTLELGDSALYLCASSLAGPYEQYFGPGTRLTVT.

As for this clone: The sample holds other DNA sequences that translate to the same CDR3. The V gene is TRBV6-5, the J gene TRBJ2-7, with D possibly TRBD1 on 6 matching bases. CDR3 length equals 14 residues. The germline CDR1 and CDR2 sequences are MNHEY and SVGAGI. The V end lost 6 bases, the J end lost 3 bases, and 15 bases lay between the germline ends. The CDR3 DNA is TGTGCCAGCAGATCCGGGACAAATTTCTACGAGCAGTACTTC. Protein product: CASRSGTNFYEQYF.

The chain links TRBV2 to TRBJ2-7, with D perhaps matching TRBD1 (5 bases). Trimming shortened V by 7 bases and J by 6 bases, and 19 bases separated the two germline ends. There are 14 residues in the CDR3. The germline V gene encodes CDR1 SNHLY and CDR2 FYNNEI. The CDR3 coding sequence is TGTGCCAGCATCATGAATCAGGGTTTCGGCGAGCAGTACTTC. Its translation is CASIMNQGFGEQYF.

The V and J genes are TRBV16 and TRBJ2-2; unclear D gene. CDR1 and CDR2 from the germline V gene are KGHSY and FQNENV. Trimming left V 5 bases short and J 4 bases short, with 11 bases between. This CDR3 has 14 amino acids. The CDR3, as DNA: TGTGCCAGCAGCGCCCGACTGATCACCGGGGAGCTGTTTTTT. It codes for CASSARLITGELFF.

This clone appeared a few times. The chain carries TRBV7-3 and TRBJ2-1, with TRBD2 matching 8 bases. CDR1 and CDR2 (germline): SGHTA, FQGTGA. The trim removed 5 bases at V and 8 bases at J, leaving 8 bases unmatched. The CDR3 extends over 14 amino acids. CDR3 residues: CASSRGGGRDEQFF. CDR3 bases: TGTGCCAGCAGCCGCGGCGGGGGGCGCGATGAGCAGTTCTTC. The whole variable domain, filled in from reference TRBV7-3 and TRBJ2-1, reads GAGVSQTPSNKVTEKGKYVELRCDPISGHTALYWYRQSLGQGPEFLIYFQGTGAADDSGLPNDRFFAVRPEGSVSTLKIQRTERGDSAVYLCASSRGGGRDEQFFGPGTRLTVL.

The chain joins TRBV7-3 to TRBJ2-2, with TRBD2 matching 11 bases. Trimming removed 5 bases from V and 4 bases from J; junction bases left unmatched: 6. The germline CDR1 and CDR2 sequences are SGHTA and FQGTGA. The CDR3 loop spans 16 amino acids. Here the CDR3 reads CASSQTSGAPTGELFF. CDR3 DNA: TGTGCCAGCAGCCAGACTAGCGGGGCTCCCACCGGGGAGCTGTTTTTT. Full variable domain (missing parts from reference TRBV7-3 and TRBJ2-2): GAGVSQTPSNKVTEKGKYVELRCDPISGHTALYWYRQSLGQGPEFLIYFQGTGAADDSGLPNDRFFAVRPEGSVSTLKIQRTERGDSAVYLCASSQTSGAPTGELFFGEGSRLTVL.

The rearrangement links TRBV2 to TRBJ1-1, with D tentatively TRBD1 (6 bases). The V end lost 4 bases, the J end lost 1 base, and 10 bases lay between the germline ends. Germline CDR1 SNHLY, CDR2 FYNNEI. CDR3 size: 14 residues. CDR3 in DNA: TGTGCCAGCAGTGCGGTGGACAGGAACACTGAAGCTTTCTTT. Amino acids: CASSAVDRNTEAFF. Together with reference TRBV2 and TRBJ1-1, the CDR3 gives the full variable domain: EPEVTQTPSHQVTQMGQEVILRCVPISNHLYFYWYRQILGQKVEFLVSFYNNEISEKSEIFDDQFSVERPDGSNFTLKIRSTKLEDSAMYFCASSAVDRNTEAFFGQGTRLTVV.

This chain uses TRBV5-6 with TRBJ1-5; no reliable D call. This CDR3 has 15 residues. V dropped 0 bases and J dropped 2 bases, with 9 bases sitting between them. In germline, CDR1 is SGHDT, CDR2 YYEEEE. CDR3 sequence reads: CASSLGGSGNQPQHF. In nucleotides, the CDR3 is TGTGCCAGCAGCTTGGGAGGCAGCGGCAATCAGCCCCAGCATTTT. The full variable domain, its missing parts supplied by reference TRBV5-6 and TRBJ1-5, is DAGVTQSPTHLIKTRGQQVTLRCSPKSGHDTVSWYQQALGQGPQFIFQYYEEEERQRGNFPDRFSGHQFPNYSSELNVNALLLGDSALYLCASSLGGSGNQPQHFGDGTRLSIL.

This clone has a single count. The chain couples TRBV18 to TRBJ1-1; D is perhaps TRBD1 (6 bases). This CDR3 is built from 15 residues. Germline V gene lookup returns CDR1 KGHSH and CDR2 LQKENI. Between the trimmed V and J ends, which lost 5 bases and 4 bases, there was a span of 17 bases. CDR3 sequence (DNA): TGTGCCAGCTCAGTTGGAGCAGCGACAGGCACTGAAGCTTTCTTT. It specifies CASSVGAATGTEAFF.

This sequence joins TRBV19 and TRBJ1-4; TRBD1 agrees at 8 bases. V lost 6 bases, J lost 8 bases, and 5 bases stayed unmatched. Germline CDR1 LNHDA, CDR2 SQIVND (reference sequence). The CDR3 consists of 13 residues. The CDR3 loop reads CASSWTGWEKLFF. CDR3 DNA: TGTGCCAGTAGCTGGACAGGGTGGGAAAAACTGTTTTTT.

Note on this clone: Germline is not matched at one junction end, which may reflect a read error. The genes are TRBV19 and TRBJ2-5; perhaps TRBD1 as D (6 bases). CDR1 and CDR2 from the germline V gene are LNHDA and SQIVND (reference sequence). This CDR3 contains 14 residues. The CDR3 sequence is CASSISGGQGTQYF. In nucleotides, the CDR3 is TGTGCCAGTAGTATTTCTGGGGGCCAAGGGACCCAGTACTTC. Complete variable domain (other parts from reference TRBV19 and TRBJ2-5): DGGITQSPKYLFRKEGQNVTLSCEQNLNHDAMYWYRQDPGQGLRLIYYSQIVNDFQKGDIAEGYSVSREKKESFPLTVTSAQKNPTAFYLCASSISGGQGTQYFGPGTRLLVL.

The rearrangement uses TRBV11-2 and TRBJ1-1, with D tentatively TRBD1 (5 bases). V lost 3 bases, J lost 5 bases, and 13 bases lay in between. The CDR3 is 14 residues long. CDR1 SGHAT and CDR2 FQNNGV come from the germline V gene. CDR3 sequence: CASSFTTGGTEAFF. The CDR3 nucleotides are TGTGCCAGCAGCTTTACGACGGGGGGGACTGAAGCTTTCTTT.

J is TRBJ1-2 and V is TRBV7-2; TRBD1 aligns across 7 bases. The V segment lost 5 bases and the J segment 1 base; nucleotides outside the gene matches: 7. The CDR3 is 15 residues long. The germline V gene encodes CDR1 SGHTA and CDR2 FQGNSA. The CDR3 DNA sequence: TGTGCCAGCAGCCACACCCCAGGGGGTAACTATGGCTACACCTTC. Amino acids: CASSHTPGGNYGYTF.

The sample holds a few counts of this clone. The chain recombines TRBV7-3 with TRBJ1-2, with a weak D call TRBD1 (6 bases). This CDR3 is built from 14 residues. Deletions cut 1 base from V and 7 bases from J, with 13 bases between. Germline V gene sequence: CDR1 SGHTA, CDR2 FQGTGA. CDR3 residues: CASSLNQGLSGYTF. CDR3 DNA: TGTGCCAGCAGCTTAAATCAGGGGCTCAGTGGCTACACCTTC.

V and J are TRBV5-5 and TRBJ2-5; D not resolved. The CDR3 is 14 amino acids. The V and J ends lost 1 base and 2 bases respectively, with 9 bases between them. Germline CDR1 and CDR2: SGHKS and YYEKEE (reference sequence). The CDR3 reads CASSLLVQQETQYF. DNA for the CDR3: TGTGCCAGCAGCTTGTTGGTTCAGCAAGAGACCCAGTACTTC.

The chain couples TRBV5-1 to TRBJ2-7; D may be TRBD1 (7 bases). The germline V gene has CDR1 SGHRS and CDR2 YFSETQ. The CDR3 totals 16 residues. Trimming took 1 base from V and 2 from J, leaving 16 bases between them. CDR3 sequence: CASSLSGGTATYEQYF. Here the CDR3 DNA reads TGCGCCAGCAGCTTGTCCGGAGGGACAGCCACCTACGAGCAGTACTTC. The entire variable domain, with the rest obtained from reference TRBV5-1 and TRBJ2-7, is as follows: KAGVTQTPRYLIKTRGQQVTLSCSPISGHRSVSWYQQTPGQGLQFLFEYFSETQRNKGNFPGRFSGRQFSNSRSEMNVSTLELGDSALYLCASSLSGGTATYEQYFGPGTRLTVT.

This chain joins TRBV19 and TRBJ2-7, with 9 bases that match TRBD1. V dropped 5 bases and J dropped 7; count of bases not matched to a gene: 9. The CDR3 covers 14 residues. CDR1 and CDR2 (germline): LNHDA, SQIVND (reference sequence). CDR3 region: CASSVQGAQGEQYF. DNA for the CDR3: TGTGCCAGTAGTGTACAGGGGGCCCAGGGGGAGCAGTACTTC.

V is TRBV28 and J is TRBJ1-2; TRBD1 is a possible D gene (6 bases). Between the trimmed V and J ends, which lost 8 bases and 7 bases, there was a span of 20 bases. Germline assignment: CDR1 MDHEN and CDR2 SYDVKM. The CDR3 consists of 14 residues. The CDR3 loop reads CASGNGQFSSGYTF. The CDR3 DNA reads TGTGCCAGCGGCAACGGACAGTTCTCCTCTGGCTACACCTTC.

The count of this clone is one. The chain recombines TRBV3-1 (or the pseudogene TRBV3-2) with TRBJ1-5, with D possibly matching TRBD1 (5 bases). The CDR3 is made up of 14 amino acids. Trimming stripped 3 bases from V and 7 bases from J, with 13 bases between. Looked up from germline, CDR1 is LGHDT and CDR2 is YNNKEL (reference sequence). CDR3 loop: CASSHSTEGQPQHF. CDR3 DNA sequence: TGTGCCAGCAGCCATTCGACAGAAGGGCAGCCCCAGCATTTT.